These T cell receptor beta chains were read from a single sample in a study of blood T cell repertoires in COVID-19. The assay was immunoSEQ multiplex PCR, and TCRdb's table has in-frame clones only and misses some. The sample includes some 100,000 clones, 65% to 90% of them seen just once. Specimen: PBMCs or T cells enriched from blood (not recorded which). The receptor set was obtained from a woman aged 50 to 60 who had recovered from COVID-19. Both conserved end residues are part of each CDR3. A D gene is named only where the DNA matches it firmly. Clone size is shown for a subset of rows, as once, few, many or a class of expanded clone.

D gene: TRBD1
J gene: TRBJ1-5
V gene: TRBV6-5
CDR3 length: 15
clone size: once
CDR3 DNA: TGTGCCAGCAGCTACAGGGGTATGTTGGATCAGCCCCAGCATTTT
CDR3 protein: CASSYRGMLDQPQHF

D gene: TRBD1
J gene: TRBJ1-1
V gene: TRBV10-1
CDR3 length: 16
clone size: -
CDR3 DNA: TGCGCCACTAGGGACGGACAGGGGTTGTGGAACACTGAAGCTTTCTTT
CDR3 protein: CATRDGQGLWNTEAFF

D gene: TRBD2
J gene: TRBJ2-3
V gene: TRBV30
CDR3 length: 11
clone size: -
CDR3 DNA: TGTGCCCATACTAGCGTGAATACGCAGTATTTT
CDR3 protein: CAHTSVNTQYF

D gene: TRBD1
J gene: TRBJ1-4
V gene: TRBV25-1
CDR3 length: 14
clone size: -
CDR3 DNA: TGTGCCAGCAGTGAGGGACAGGGTAATGAAAAACTGTTTTTT
CDR3 protein: CASSEGQGNEKLFF

D gene: -
J gene: TRBJ1-1
V gene: TRBV28
CDR3 length: 15
clone size: -
CDR3 DNA: TGTGCCAGCAGTTTACCGCAGGGTAGCGGGACTGAAGCTTTCTTT
CDR3 protein: CASSLPQGSGTEAFF

D gene: TRBD1
J gene: TRBJ2-2
V gene: TRBV4-1
CDR3 length: 16
clone size: -
CDR3 DNA: TGCGCCAGCAGCCCCGGGACAGGGAAATACACCGGGGAGCTGTTTTTT
CDR3 protein: CASSPGTGKYTGELFF

D gene: -
J gene: TRBJ1-2
V gene: TRBV25-1
CDR3 length: 15
clone size: -
CDR3 DNA: TGTGCCAGCAGTGAAGGGCAGCGGGCAAACTATGGCTACACCTTC
CDR3 protein: CASSEGQRANYGYTF

D gene: -
J gene: TRBJ1-1
V gene: TRBV28
CDR3 length: 14
clone size: -
CDR3 DNA: TGTGCCAGCGGAAGCGGACGGTTGAACACTGAAGCTTTCTTT
CDR3 protein: CASGSGRLNTEAFF

D gene: TRBD2
J gene: TRBJ2-1
V gene: TRBV6-5
CDR3 length: 15
clone size: -
CDR3 DNA: TGTGCCAGCACCCCCGCGGGAGGAGTCGGGAATGAGCAGTTCTTC
CDR3 protein: CASTPAGGVGNEQFF

D gene: TRBD1
J gene: TRBJ1-1
V gene: TRBV19
CDR3 length: 13
clone size: -
CDR3 DNA: TGTGCCAGTAGTCATACAGGGGGCACTGAAGCTTTCTTT
CDR3 protein: CASSHTGGTEAFF

D gene: TRBD2
J gene: TRBJ2-5
V gene: TRBV7-3
CDR3 length: 16
clone size: -
CDR3 DNA: TGTGCCAGCAGCCCATCGCGCGGGAGATCCCAAGAGACCCAGTACTTC
CDR3 protein: CASSPSRGRSQETQYF

D gene: -
J gene: TRBJ2-7
V gene: TRBV2
CDR3 length: 13
clone size: -
CDR3 DNA: TGTGCCAGCAGTGGACTGTCCCCCTACGAGCAGTACTTC
CDR3 protein: CASSGLSPYEQYF

D gene: -
J gene: TRBJ1-4
V gene: TRBV5-6
CDR3 length: 13
clone size: -
CDR3 DNA: TGTGCCAGCAGCTACTGGACAGATGAAAAACTGTTTTTT
CDR3 protein: CASSYWTDEKLFF

D gene: TRBD2
J gene: TRBJ2-7
V gene: TRBV27
CDR3 length: 14
clone size: -
CDR3 DNA: TGTGCCAGCAGTTGGACTAGCGGGACTTACGAGCAGTACTTC
CDR3 protein: CASSWTSGTYEQYF

D gene: TRBD1
J gene: TRBJ2-7
V gene: TRBV11-2
CDR3 length: 16
clone size: -
CDR3 DNA: TGTGCCAGCAGCTTAGCCCGTCAGGGACAGAACTACGAGCAGTACTTC
CDR3 protein: CASSLARQGQNYEQYF

D gene: -
J gene: TRBJ2-1
V gene: TRBV3-1/TRBV3-2
CDR3 length: 14
clone size: -
CDR3 DNA: TGTGCCAGCAGCCAGGACATCAGCGACAATGAGCAGTTCTTC
CDR3 protein: CASSQDISDNEQFF

D gene: TRBD2
J gene: TRBJ2-7
V gene: TRBV19
CDR3 length: 12
clone size: -
CDR3 DNA: TGTGCCAGTAGTCGGGGGGCCTACGAGCAGTACTTC
CDR3 protein: CASSRGAYEQYF

D gene: TRBD1
J gene: TRBJ2-7
V gene: TRBV18
CDR3 length: 15
clone size: once
CDR3 DNA: TGTGCCAGCTCACCACCACAGGGACAGGCTTACGAGCAGTACTTC
CDR3 protein: CASSPPQGQAYEQYF

D gene: TRBD1
J gene: TRBJ1-1
V gene: TRBV19
CDR3 length: 15
clone size: -
CDR3 DNA: TGTGCCAGTAGTAAAATCTCAGGGGGCTCCACTGAAGCTTTCTTT
CDR3 protein: CASSKISGGSTEAFF

D gene: -
J gene: TRBJ2-2
V gene: TRBV29-1
CDR3 length: 14
clone size: -
CDR3 DNA: TGCAGCGTTGAAGGGGACAAGAACACCGGGGAGCTGTTTTTT
CDR3 protein: CSVEGDKNTGELFF

D gene: -
J gene: TRBJ1-2
V gene: TRBV24-1
CDR3 length: 13
clone size: -
CDR3 DNA: TGTGCCACCAGTCACAGGGCGACCTATGGCTACACCTTC
CDR3 protein: CATSHRATYGYTF

D gene: TRBD1
J gene: TRBJ1-1
V gene: TRBV15
CDR3 length: 15
clone size: -
CDR3 DNA: TGTGCCACCAGCAGAGATCGGGACAGGGGTTTGAAAGCTTTCTTT
CDR3 protein: CATSRDRDRGLKAFF

D gene: TRBD2
J gene: TRBJ2-1
V gene: TRBV4-2
CDR3 length: 16
clone size: -
CDR3 DNA: TGTGCCAGCAGCCAACCCACTAGCGGGGGTGACAATGAGCAGTTCTTC
CDR3 protein: CASSQPTSGGDNEQFF

D gene: -
J gene: TRBJ1-1
V gene: TRBV6-4
CDR3 length: 14
clone size: -
CDR3 DNA: TGTGCCAGCACCCACCTGACAGTTCTCACTGAAGCTTTCTTT
CDR3 protein: CASTHLTVLTEAFF

D gene: TRBD1
J gene: TRBJ2-1
V gene: TRBV5-1
CDR3 length: 15
clone size: -
CDR3 DNA: TGCGCCAGCAGCGACCAACAGGGGGAAAGCAATGAGCAGTTCTTC
CDR3 protein: CASSDQQGESNEQFF

D gene: -
J gene: TRBJ1-4
V gene: TRBV30
CDR3 length: 13
clone size: -
CDR3 DNA: TGTGCCGGCTACAGGGCAACTAATGAAAAACTGTTTTTT
CDR3 protein: CAGYRATNEKLFF

D gene: TRBD1
J gene: TRBJ2-7
V gene: TRBV7-6
CDR3 length: 15
clone size: -
CDR3 DNA: TGTGCCAGCAGCTTAAGAACAGGGGGCGGGGTCGAGCAGTACTTC
CDR3 protein: CASSLRTGGGVEQYF

D gene: -
J gene: TRBJ2-7
V gene: TRBV2
CDR3 length: 15
clone size: -
CDR3 DNA: TGTGCCAGCAGTGAAGAAATTGGGGGCGCCTACGAGCAGTACTTC
CDR3 protein: CASSEEIGGAYEQYF

D gene: TRBD2
J gene: TRBJ2-1
V gene: TRBV27
CDR3 length: 16
clone size: -
CDR3 DNA: TGTGCCAGCAGTTTCCTAGCGGGGGGGCTCTACAATGAGCAGTTCTTC
CDR3 protein: CASSFLAGGLYNEQFF

D gene: TRBD1
J gene: TRBJ2-1
V gene: TRBV5-1
CDR3 length: 16
clone size: once
CDR3 DNA: TGCGCCAGCAGCCCCAACCCGACAGGGGTCTACAATGAGCAGTTCTTC
CDR3 protein: CASSPNPTGVYNEQFF

D gene: -
J gene: TRBJ1-1
V gene: TRBV28
CDR3 length: 15
clone size: -
CDR3 DNA: TGTGCCAGCAGTATCTCCTCCTTAGGGGGGGCTGAAGCTTTCTTT
CDR3 protein: CASSISSLGGAEAFF

D gene: -
J gene: TRBJ2-3
V gene: TRBV12-3/TRBV12-4
CDR3 length: 13
clone size: few
CDR3 DNA: TGTGCCAGCAGTCCCCCCGGGGTGGATACGCAGTATTTT
CDR3 protein: CASSPPGVDTQYF

D gene: TRBD1
J gene: TRBJ1-4
V gene: TRBV5-5
CDR3 length: 15
clone size: -
CDR3 DNA: TGTGCCAGCAGCCCTAAGACAGGGTTTAATGAAAAACTGTTTTTT
CDR3 protein: CASSPKTGFNEKLFF

D gene: -
J gene: TRBJ2-2
V gene: TRBV25-1
CDR3 length: 14
clone size: -
CDR3 DNA: TGTGCCAGCAGTGGAGCGCTGGCCACCGGGGAGCTGTTTTTT
CDR3 protein: CASSGALATGELFF

D gene: TRBD2
J gene: TRBJ2-5
V gene: TRBV3-1/TRBV3-2
CDR3 length: 16
clone size: -
CDR3 DNA: TGTGCCAGCAGCCAAGCCCTAGCGGGAGGGGGGGAGACCCAGTACTTC
CDR3 protein: CASSQALAGGGETQYF

D gene: TRBD1
J gene: TRBJ1-1
V gene: TRBV27
CDR3 length: 18
clone size: -
CDR3 DNA: TGTGCCAGCAGCTCAGACAGGGATTACCCATCCTTGAACACTGAAGCTTTCTTT
CDR3 protein: CASSSDRDYPSLNTEAFF

D gene: -
J gene: TRBJ2-7
V gene: TRBV5-1
CDR3 length: 15
clone size: -
CDR3 DNA: TGCGCCAGCAGAGTCCAAATAGATTCGACCTACGAGCAGTACTTC
CDR3 protein: CASRVQIDSTYEQYF

D gene: -
J gene: TRBJ1-2
V gene: TRBV19
CDR3 length: 14
clone size: -
CDR3 DNA: TGTGCCAGTAGTCCGGGAGCGGTCAACTATGGCTACACCTTC
CDR3 protein: CASSPGAVNYGYTF

D gene: TRBD2
J gene: TRBJ2-7
V gene: TRBV28
CDR3 length: 16
clone size: -
CDR3 DNA: TGTGCCAGCACTCCCCCACTAGCGGGGGTGAGCTACGAGCAGTACTTC
CDR3 protein: CASTPPLAGVSYEQYF

D gene: -
J gene: TRBJ1-2
V gene: TRBV7-2
CDR3 length: 15
clone size: -
CDR3 DNA: TGTGCCAGCAGCTTAGGGGGCAGTAACTACTATGGCTACACCTTC
CDR3 protein: CASSLGGSNYYGYTF

D gene: -
J gene: TRBJ2-4
V gene: TRBV19
CDR3 length: 15
clone size: -
CDR3 DNA: TGTGCCAGTAGTCCGGGAGCCCCAGCCAAAAACATTCAGTACTTC
CDR3 protein: CASSPGAPAKNIQYF

D gene: -
J gene: TRBJ2-5
V gene: TRBV6-6
CDR3 length: 13
clone size: -
CDR3 DNA: TGTGCCAGCAGTTACTTCGGGAAAGAGACCCAGTACTTC
CDR3 protein: CASSYFGKETQYF

D gene: TRBD1
J gene: TRBJ1-6
V gene: TRBV7-8
CDR3 length: 15
clone size: -
CDR3 DNA: TGTGCCAGCAGCTCAGGGACAGGGGGCGGTTCACCCCTCCACTTT
CDR3 protein: CASSSGTGGGSPLHF

D gene: TRBD2
J gene: TRBJ2-5
V gene: TRBV7-3
CDR3 length: 15
clone size: few
CDR3 DNA: TGTGCCAGCGCAGTTAGCGGGGGGGCAGTAGAGACCCAGTACTTC
CDR3 protein: CASAVSGGAVETQYF

D gene: -
J gene: TRBJ2-3
V gene: TRBV28
CDR3 length: 14
clone size: -
CDR3 DNA: TGTGCCAGCAGTTTGGGTGGGAGCCTGAATACGCAGTATTTT
CDR3 protein: CASSLGGSLNTQYF

D gene: -
J gene: TRBJ2-7
V gene: TRBV20-1
CDR3 length: 11
clone size: once
CDR3 DNA: TGCAGTGCTGGGCCCCCCTACGAGCAGTACTTC
CDR3 protein: CSAGPPYEQYF

D gene: TRBD2
J gene: TRBJ2-5
V gene: TRBV9
CDR3 length: 15
clone size: -
CDR3 DNA: TGTGCCAGCAGCGTTGCGGGGGGGCACCAAGAGACCCAGTACTTC
CDR3 protein: CASSVAGGHQETQYF

D gene: TRBD1
J gene: TRBJ1-2
V gene: TRBV7-9
CDR3 length: 13
clone size: -
CDR3 DNA: TGTGCCAGCAGGGGGACAGGGTCCTATGGCTACACCTTC
CDR3 protein: CASRGTGSYGYTF

D gene: -
J gene: TRBJ2-7
V gene: TRBV19
CDR3 length: 11
clone size: -
CDR3 DNA: TGTGCCAGTAGTATAAGGGGCGAGCAGTACTTC
CDR3 protein: CASSIRGEQYF

D gene: -
J gene: TRBJ2-7
V gene: TRBV5-1
CDR3 length: 14
clone size: few
CDR3 DNA: TGCGCCAGCAGCTTGCCGGACAACATCTACGAGCAGTACTTC
CDR3 protein: CASSLPDNIYEQYF

D gene: -
J gene: TRBJ1-1
V gene: TRBV7-6
CDR3 length: 13
clone size: -
CDR3 DNA: TGTGCCACCAGGGCCAGGGCGAACACTGAAGCTTTCTTT
CDR3 protein: CATRARANTEAFF

D gene: -
J gene: TRBJ2-5
V gene: TRBV10-3
CDR3 length: 14
clone size: -
CDR3 DNA: TGTGCCACCCGAAGGGGGGGACCGCAAGAGACCCAGTACTTC
CDR3 protein: CATRRGGPQETQYF